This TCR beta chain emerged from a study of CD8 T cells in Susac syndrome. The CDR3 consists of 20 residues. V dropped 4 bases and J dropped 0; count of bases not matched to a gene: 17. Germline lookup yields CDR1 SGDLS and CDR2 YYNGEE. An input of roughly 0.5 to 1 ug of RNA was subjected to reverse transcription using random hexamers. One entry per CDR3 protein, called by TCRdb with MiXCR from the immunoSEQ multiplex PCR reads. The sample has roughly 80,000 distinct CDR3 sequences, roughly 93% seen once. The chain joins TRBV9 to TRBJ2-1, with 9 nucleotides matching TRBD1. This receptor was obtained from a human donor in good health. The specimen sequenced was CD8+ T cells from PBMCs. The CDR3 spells CASSPFFMDRGPSSYNEQFF. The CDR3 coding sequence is TGTGCCAGCAGCCCTTTTTTTATGGACAGGGGTCCAAGCTCCTACAATGAGCAGTTCTTC. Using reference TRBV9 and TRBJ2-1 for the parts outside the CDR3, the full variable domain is DSGVTQTPKHLITATGQRVTLRCSPRSGDLSVYWYQQSLDQGLQFLIQYYNGEERAKGNILERFSAQQFPDLHSELNLSSLELGDSALYFCASSPFFMDRGPSSYNEQFFGPGTRLTVL.